This T cell receptor (beta chain) was recorded in a study of T-cell reconstitution after alpha-beta-depleted transplantation in children. Regarding this clonotype: Antigen specificity is unknown.

Study outcomes and limitations: When one year had passed after transplant, most T-cell counts and diversity came from newly produced T cells.

The V and J ends lost 3 bases and 4 bases respectively, with 16 bases between them. The CDR3 has 14 amino acids. Germline V gene data show CDR1 as DFQATT and CDR2 as SNEGSKA (reference sequence). Construction of the TCRbeta library involved unique molecular identifiers. TCRdb re-called the PCR reads with MiXCR, one entry per CDR3 protein. The repertoire holds approximately 250,000 distinct CDR3 sequences, with roughly 24% as singletons. The clonotype originates from a girl aged 2-15 years with Fanconi anemia, due to receive a stem cell transplant. The specimen was PBMCs, collected before TCRalphabeta/CD19-depleted stem cell transplant. V and J are TRBV20-1 and TRBJ2-7; perhaps D is TRBD1 or TRBD2 (6 bases each). CDR3: CSASGWGAGYEQYF. In nucleotides, the CDR3 is TGCAGTGCTAGTGGATGGGGGGCAGGGTACGAGCAGTACTTC.